Following are 27 T cell receptor beta chains from one sample sequenced in a study of blood T cell repertoires in COVID-19 (TCRdb year 2020). Library construction relied on the immunoSEQ multiplex PCR assay. This is the immuneACCESS table as TCRdb keeps it, with only in-frame sequences that have V and J called. A part of the clones is gone; compared with another copy, unresolved V genes explain less than half, and the rest is unexplained. The sample records approximately 120,000 clones, nearly 90% of which are singletons. More than 0.9% of the sample is taken by the ten largest. Sequencing was carried out using peripheral blood. These receptors came from a woman of 80 years or more with acute or convalescent COVID-19.

V and J are TRBV2 and TRBJ2-1, with 9 bases matching TRBD1. Germline V CDR1 and CDR2: SNHLY, FYNNEI. J lost 6 bases, V lost 6 bases, and 12 bases had no gene match. The CDR3 sequence is 16 residues long. Written as DNA, the CDR3 is TGTGCCAGCAGAGCCCCGGACAGGGGAGGGGTCAATGAGCAGTTCTTC. Translating it yields CASRAPDRGGVNEQFF.

The chain links TRBV5-4 to TRBJ1-2; D possibly corresponds to TRBD1 (5 bases). Germline values: CDR1 SGHNT, CDR2 YYREEE (reference sequence). This CDR3 region has 16 residues. The V end was cut by 0 bases, the J end by 3 bases, with 15 bases between. Here the CDR3 DNA reads TGTGCCAGCAGCTTGGCAGGGTCGGCGTCCGACTATGGCTACACCTTC. The encoded protein is CASSLAGSASDYGYTF.

V is TRBV2 and J is TRBJ1-1, with 7 bases identical to TRBD1. The V gene's germline CDR1 is SNHLY and CDR2 FYNNEI. CDR3 length: 12 amino acids. Unmatched junction bases numbered 4, after V lost 5 bases and J lost 7 bases. The CDR3 protein is CASSLQGLEAFF. The CDR3 DNA follows: TGTGCCAGCAGTTTACAGGGGCTTGAAGCTTTCTTT.

The rearrangement uses TRBV18 and TRBJ1-5; 9 bases map to TRBD1. The CDR3 has 17 amino acids. Germline V gene sequence: CDR1 KGHSH, CDR2 LQKENI. J lost 0 bases, V lost 4 bases, and 7 bases had no gene match. The CDR3 protein is CASSQGQGWVSNQPQHF. The CDR3 DNA follows: TGTGCCAGCTCACAGGGACAGGGATGGGTTAGCAATCAGCCCCAGCATTTT.

The chain uses TRBV24-1 and TRBJ2-3, with TRBD1 as a possible D gene (5 bases). The CDR3 extends over 11 amino acids. Per germline, CDR1 KGHDR and CDR2 SFDVKD. Trimming took 7 bases from V and 5 from J, leaving 6 bases between them. The DNA of the CDR3 is TGTGCCACCAGCAGGGTAGATACGCAGTATTTT. It codes for CATSRVDTQYF.

The chain combines TRBV7-2 with TRBJ1-1; D ambiguous. CDR3 length equals 15 residues. Between the trimmed V and J ends, which lost 5 bases and 4 bases, there was a span of 17 bases. Per the germline V gene, CDR1 is SGHTA and CDR2 is FQGNSA. The CDR3 DNA follows: TGTGCCAGCAGCCCCCTGGTGGGGAGCCCCACTGAAGCTTTCTTT. It is translated as CASSPLVGSPTEAFF.

The chain carries TRBV5-4 and TRBJ1-3; possible D gene TRBD1, 6 bases. This CDR3 has 13 amino acids. Germline CDR1 reads SGHNT; CDR2 reads YYREEE (reference sequence). This CDR3 reads CALQGKSGNTIYF. The DNA for the CDR3 is TGTGCTCTACAGGGTAAATCTGGAAACACCATATATTTT.

The V gene is TRBV5-6, the J gene TRBJ2-1; 11 bases agree with TRBD2. Germline CDR1 SGHDT, CDR2 YYEEEE. The V gene end was trimmed by 3 bases and the J gene end by 4 bases; junction bases not matched to a gene: 3. The CDR3 totals 15 residues. CDR3 coding DNA: TGTGCCAGCAGCTGGGGGACTAGCGGATACAATGAGCAGTTCTTC. This codes for CASSWGTSGYNEQFF.

This clone was seen only a few times. The chain combines TRBV27 with TRBJ1-4, with TRBD1 identical over 7 bases. The CDR3 covers 16 residues. Germline V lookup: CDR1 MNHEY, CDR2 SMNVEV (reference sequence). Trimming at V came to 4 bases and at J to 4 bases, leaving 9 bases not matched to a gene. CDR3 residues: CASSSKPGGFNEKLFF. CDR3 bases: TGTGCCAGCAGTTCCAAACCAGGGGGATTTAATGAAAAACTGTTTTTT.

The chain joins TRBV7-2 to TRBJ2-7; 16 bases agree with TRBD2. The germline CDR1 and CDR2 sequences are SGHTA and FQGNSA. V shed 3 bases, J shed 0 bases, and the junction held 5 bases outside the gene matches. The CDR3 spans 18 residues. The CDR3 spells CASSLGLAGGLSSYEQYF. CDR3 nucleotides: TGTGCCAGCAGCTTGGGACTAGCGGGGGGGCTAAGCTCCTACGAGCAGTACTTC.

The CDR3 spells CASSRTQGAWETQYF. Here the CDR3 DNA reads TGTGCCAGCAGCCGTACACAGGGGGCTTGGGAGACCCAGTACTTC. The chain carries TRBV6-6 and TRBJ2-5; 9 bases fit TRBD1. The V and J ends lost 6 bases and 5 bases, in that order; junction bases with no gene match: 10. The CDR3 has 15 residues. From germline, CDR1 is MNHNY and CDR2 SVGAGI (reference sequence).

V usage is TRBV2 and J usage is TRBJ1-1, with D unresolved. The CDR3 spans 13 residues. Germline CDR1 reads SNHLY; CDR2 reads FYNNEI. Trimming removed 4 bases from V and 3 bases from J, with 9 bases in between. CDR3 region: CASSVGEYTEAFF. The DNA for the CDR3 is TGTGCCAGCAGTGTCGGGGAATACACTGAAGCTTTCTTT.

The genes are TRBV19 and TRBJ2-5; 10 nucleotides align to TRBD2. The CDR3 spans 16 residues. CDR1 is LNHDA, CDR2 SQIVND, per germline (reference sequence). V lost 3 bases and J lost 4; bases outside the gene matches: 8. CDR3 in amino acids: CASSIGLAGAGETQYF. DNA of the CDR3: TGTGCCAGTAGTATTGGGCTAGCGGGGGCCGGAGAGACCCAGTACTTC.

The gene calls are TRBV6-2 or TRBV6-3 and TRBJ1-5; D may be TRBD1 (5 bases). Trimming shortened V by 2 bases and J by 7 bases, and 18 bases separated the two germline ends. The CDR3 runs to 16 residues. Germline CDR1 is MNHEY and CDR2 is SVGEGT. The CDR3 bases are TGTGCCAGCAGTTACCGGCCTCGGACATTTGGGCAGCCCCAGCATTTT. Protein: CASSYRPRTFGQPQHF.

The chain carries TRBV18 and TRBJ1-1, with a tentative D call TRBD1 (5 bases). The CDR3 contains 12 residues. V lost 2 bases and J 10 bases, leaving 11 bases between the germline ends. Germline V gene data show CDR1 as KGHSH and CDR2 as LQKENI. The CDR3 reads CASSPAQERAFF. The CDR3 DNA sequence: TGTGCCAGCTCACCAGCACAGGAGAGAGCTTTCTTT.

Comment on this clone: Mismatch with germline at one junction end may stem from a read error. The gene calls are TRBV6-2 or TRBV6-3 and TRBJ2-6; maybe TRBD1 (6 bases). Germline CDR1 and CDR2: MNHEY and SVGEGT. The CDR3 has 16 residues. This CDR3 reads CASSYGTSFGVNVLTF. Written as DNA, the CDR3 is TGTGCCAGCAGTTATGGGACATCGTTTGGGGTCAACGTCCTGACTTTC.

V is TRBV21-1 and J is TRBJ2-1; no check of the table's D call, TRBD2, against the DNA was made. TRBV21-1 is a recognized pseudogene. The CDR3 is 17 amino acids. The DNA of the CDR3 is TGTGCCAGCAGCAAAGAAGGACTAGCGTTAACCTACAATGAGCAGTTCTTC. Amino acid sequence: CASSKEGLALTYNEQFF.

The rearrangement links TRBV4-1 to TRBJ1-2, with TRBD1 as a possible D gene (5 bases). The CDR3 loop spans 15 amino acids. V was trimmed by 0 bases and J by 1 base, leaving 9 bases between them. Germline lookup yields CDR1 MGHRA and CDR2 YSYEKL. This CDR3 reads CASSQETVVNYGYTF. The CDR3 DNA is TGCGCCAGCAGCCAAGAGACAGTAGTTAACTATGGCTACACCTTC.

The CDR3 DNA is TGTGCCAGCACTCTGCGTCGGGGGGCAGACTCTGGAAACACCATATATTTT. Translating gives CASTLRRGADSGNTIYF. J is TRBJ1-3 and V is TRBV2, with D perhaps TRBD1 (6 bases). CDR1 is SNHLY and CDR2 is FYNNEI in the germline V gene. The V end was cut by 7 bases, the J end by 0 bases, with 19 bases between. The CDR3 has 17 residues.

The chain combines TRBV6-1 with TRBJ1-2; tentative D call: TRBD1 (5 bases). The CDR3 runs to 15 residues. Germline V lookup: CDR1 MNHNS, CDR2 SASEGT. Trimming took 2 bases from V and 4 from J, leaving 14 bases between them. CDR3 nucleotide sequence: TGTGCCAGCAGTGAACTTTGGCAGGGTATCTATGGCTACACCTTC. Amino acids: CASSELWQGIYGYTF.

The chain uses TRBV19 and TRBJ1-4; possibly TRBD1 for D (6 bases). The germline V gene encodes CDR1 LNHDA and CDR2 SQIVND (reference sequence). This CDR3 is 12 amino acids long. The germline V and J ends were trimmed by 11 bases and 7 bases, with 14 bases remaining between them. In DNA, the CDR3 is TGTGCCGGGGGGGCTATTGGTGAAAAACTGTTTTTT. Its translation is CAGGAIGEKLFF.

V and J are TRBV2 and TRBJ1-4; D is unresolved. CDR1 SNHLY and CDR2 FYNNEI come from the germline V gene. The V end was cut by 3 bases, the J end by 8 bases, with 16 bases between. This CDR3 region has 15 residues. The CDR3 DNA reads TGTGCCAGCAGTGACGGAGGAGTTGTAGGCGAAAAACTGTTTTTT. Translated, it gives CASSDGGVVGEKLFF.

This chain joins TRBV13 and TRBJ1-2, with 7 positions matching TRBD1. From germline, CDR1 is PRHDT and CDR2 FYEKMQ (reference sequence). The V gene end was trimmed by 4 bases and the J gene end by 8 bases; junction bases not matched to a gene: 10. The CDR3 runs to 14 residues. CDR3 amino acids: CASSSGQTRGGYTF. CDR3 nucleotides: TGTGCCAGCAGCTCGGGACAGACGAGGGGAGGCTACACCTTC.

The rearrangement joins TRBV29-1 to TRBJ1-2; 10 bases align to TRBD1. Germline V gene data show CDR1 as SQVTM and CDR2 as ANQGSEA. The V and J ends lost 7 bases and 0 bases, in that order; junction bases with no gene match: 8. The CDR3 runs to 15 residues. The CDR3 nucleotides read TGCAGCGCAAGACAGGGGGCGAGTTCTAACTATGGCTACACCTTC. It is translated as CSARQGASSNYGYTF.

V usage is TRBV5-1 and J usage is TRBJ2-3, with D possibly matching TRBD1 (5 bases). V was pared by 0 bases and J by 3 bases, with 8 bases between. The CDR3 spans 14 residues. CDR1 is SGHRS, CDR2 YFSETQ, per germline. The CDR3 nucleotides are TGCGCCAGCAGCTTGGCCCCAGGGACAGATACGCAGTATTTT. As protein: CASSLAPGTDTQYF.

The chain combines TRBV7-2 with TRBJ1-2, with D tentatively TRBD1 (6 bases). Looked up from germline, CDR1 is SGHTA and CDR2 is FQGNSA. The CDR3 contains 16 residues. V lost 4 bases to trimming and J lost 6 bases, with 21 bases between them. The CDR3 DNA sequence: TGTGCCAGCAGCTCTCACGCGGGGGGGCAAGGCGATGGCTACACCTTC. It translates to CASSSHAGGQGDGYTF. The full variable domain, its missing parts supplied by reference TRBV7-2 and TRBJ1-2, is GAGVSQSPSNKVTEKGKDVELRCDPISGHTALYWYRQSLGQGLEFLIYFQGNSAPDKSGLPSDRFSAERTGGSVSTLTIQRTQQEDSAVYLCASSSHAGGQGDGYTFGSGTRLTVV.

CDR3 in DNA: TGTGCCAGCACAACACAGGGGGGCGGCTACACCTTC. It encodes CASTTQGGGYTF. This rearrangement joins TRBV2 to TRBJ1-2; 8 bases are shared with TRBD1. Germline V gives CDR1 SNHLY, CDR2 FYNNEI. After removal of 7 bases from V and 8 bases from J, the junction contained 6 bases not matched to a gene. This CDR3 has 12 amino acids.